These 31 T cell receptor beta chains came from one sample sequenced in a study of regulatory T cells in long-lasting Graves disease. Time point in this sample: persistent/refractory GD, antithyroid drugs over 5 years with positive TRAb. TCR sequences were obtained from RNA taken from PBMCs. CDR3 regions were amplified by Arm-PCR using iRepertoire HTBI primers to build TCR beta libraries. From the multiplex PCR reads, TCRdb called clonotypes with MiXCR, one entry per CDR3 protein. The sample includes some 420,000 distinct CDR3 sequences, 20% to 25% of them seen just once. The material was peripheral blood mononuclear cells (PBMCs), obtained when the disease was refractory, from a patient treated with antithyroid drugs. Source of these receptors: a female donor with Graves disease.

The V and J genes are TRBV20-1 and TRBJ1-6; possible D gene TRBD1, 5 bases. Trimming removed 0 bases from V and 0 bases from J, with 12 bases in between. CDR3 length: 17 residues. Germline loops: CDR1 DFQATT, CDR2 SNEGSKA (reference sequence). The DNA for the CDR3 is TGCAGTGCTAGAGATTGGGGAAGGGGCTCCTATAATTCACCCCTCCACTTT. Translated: CSARDWGRGSYNSPLHF.

The DNA for the CDR3 is TGTGCCAGCAGCCCATTGGATGAAAACCAGCATTTT. This encodes CASSPLDENQHF. The V call is TRBV7-9, the J call TRBJ1-5; D call uncertain. The CDR3 loop spans 12 amino acids. Trimming left V 5 bases short and J 12 bases short, with 14 bases between. Germline CDR1 and CDR2: SEHNR and FQNEAQ (reference sequence).

This clonotype was recorded a few times. The chain links TRBV3-1 to TRBJ1-1; a possible D gene is TRBD1 (5 bases). There are 14 residues in the CDR3. The V end lost 4 bases, the J end lost 4 bases, and 13 bases lay between the germline ends. Germline lookup yields CDR1 LGHDT and CDR2 YNNKEL (reference sequence). CDR3 sequence reads: CASSRSGGFTEAFF. The CDR3 DNA reads as TGTGCCAGCAGCCGATCCGGGGGGTTCACTGAAGCTTTCTTT.

The rearrangement links TRBV5-4 to TRBJ2-5; D gene ambiguous. The V gene's germline CDR1 is SGHNT and CDR2 YYREEE (reference sequence). V gave up 3 bases and J gave up 3 bases, with 6 bases separating them. The CDR3 consists of 12 residues. Here the CDR3 reads CASSSLEETQYF. In nucleotides, the CDR3 is TGTGCCAGCAGCTCCCTGGAAGAGACCCAGTACTTC.

The DNA of the CDR3 is TGTGCCTGGAGTGTCGGGGGGACGGAGACCCAGTACTTC. Its protein product is CAWSVGGTETQYF. V gene TRBV30 combines with J gene TRBJ2-5, with 7 nucleotides matching TRBD2. This CDR3 has 13 residues. V gave up 0 bases and J gave up 5 bases; unmatched junction bases: 3. Per germline, CDR1 GTSNPN and CDR2 SVGIG (reference sequence).

This clonotype has only a few counts. The CDR3 loop is CASSVGGGARETQYF. The CDR3 DNA is TGTGCCAGCAGCGTAGGTGGGGGCGCGCGGGAGACCCAGTACTTC. The chain couples TRBV9 to TRBJ2-5, with D tentatively TRBD1 (6 bases). V gave up 0 bases and J gave up 5 bases, with 14 bases separating them. The CDR3 is 15 amino acids. Germline V gene data show CDR1 as SGDLS and CDR2 as YYNGEE.

At least ten counts were recorded for this clonotype. This chain connects TRBV6-5 to TRBJ2-7; D is ambiguous. The V gene's germline CDR1 is MNHEY and CDR2 SVGAGI. The CDR3 consists of 12 residues. Trimming removed 3 bases from V and 3 bases from J, with 6 bases in between. Written as DNA, the CDR3 is TGTGCCAGCAGTTATCCAAACTACGAGCAGTACTTC. Translated: CASSYPNYEQYF.

Regarding this clonotype: The CDR3 end shows no conserved phenylalanine or tryptophan, and so a read error is likely. The chain links TRBV7-2 to TRBJ1-6, with D unclear. The CDR3 runs to 13 residues. CDR1 and CDR2 from the germline V gene are SGHTA and FQGNSA. V was shortened by 5 bases and J by 9 bases, with 11 bases between the two germline ends. The CDR3 protein is CASSRPLRSPLHS. The CDR3 region has the DNA TGTGCCAGCAGCCGACCCCTGCGTTCACCCCTCCACTCT.

The chain recombines TRBV5-1 with TRBJ2-7; 8 positions agree with TRBD1. The CDR3 sequence is 14 residues long. Germline V gene lookup returns CDR1 SGHRS and CDR2 YFSETQ. Trimming at V came to 4 bases and at J to 6 bases, leaving 9 bases not matched to a gene. The CDR3 region is CASSAGQGSREQYF. Here the CDR3 DNA reads TGCGCCAGCAGCGCAGGACAGGGTTCCCGCGAGCAGTACTTC.

This clonotype showed up just a few times. J is TRBJ1-1 and V is TRBV5-1; D possibly corresponds to TRBD1 (5 bases). V gave up 4 bases and J gave up 3 bases, with 13 bases separating them. Germline assignment: CDR1 SGHRS and CDR2 YFSETQ. The CDR3 has 14 amino acids. This CDR3 is CASSRGDGYTEAFF. The CDR3 coding sequence is TGCGCCAGCAGCCGGGGGGACGGTTACACTGAAGCTTTCTTT.

This clonotype was seen a few times. The CDR3 nucleotides are TGTGCCAGCAGCCGCAGCCTATGGAACACTGAAGCTTTCTTT. Encoded protein: CASSRSLWNTEAFF. The rearrangement joins TRBV3-1 to TRBJ1-1; D uncertain. Trimming cost V 4 bases and J 1 base, with 10 bases left between them. The CDR3 totals 14 residues. The germline gives CDR1 LGHDT, CDR2 YNNKEL (reference sequence).

V is TRBV28 and J is TRBJ2-4, with D possibly TRBD2 on 5 matching bases. The CDR3 sequence is 15 residues long. Trimming removed 3 bases from V and 7 bases from J, with 16 bases in between. CDR1 and CDR2 from the germline V gene are MDHEN and SYDVKM. The CDR3 DNA follows: TGTGCCAGCAGTTTTCCCCCTCTCCCGGGGAACATTCAGTACTTC. Its protein is CASSFPPLPGNIQYF.

This clonotype came up many times. This sequence joins TRBV7-2 and TRBJ1-5; D perhaps matches TRBD1 (6 bases). Germline V gene lookup returns CDR1 SGHTA and CDR2 FQGNSA. Trimming took 5 bases from V and 4 from J, leaving 12 bases between them. CDR3 length equals 14 residues. The CDR3 coding sequence is TGTGCCAGCAGCGCCGACAGGACGAATCAGCCCCAGCATTTT. This sequence encodes CASSADRTNQPQHF.

This clonotype was observed many times. The V and J genes are TRBV29-1 and TRBJ2-7, with D maybe TRBD1 (8 bases). Trimming pared 2 bases from V and 3 bases from J, leaving 11 bases between. The germline V gene encodes CDR1 SQVTM and CDR2 ANQGSEA. The CDR3 has 13 residues. The CDR3 nucleotides read TGCAGCGTTGAAACAGGGGGGGGCTACGAGCAGTACTTC. This sequence encodes CSVETGGGYEQYF.

This clonotype was detected ten times or more. This chain connects TRBV20-1 to TRBJ1-4; the match to TRBD1 covers 7 bases. V trimming: 6 bases; J trimming: 5 bases; junction bases outside the gene matches: 6. This CDR3 is built from 13 residues. Germline loops: CDR1 DFQATT, CDR2 SNEGSKA (reference sequence). The CDR3 DNA follows: TGCAGTGCCGCAGGGGGTAGGAATGAAAAACTGTTTTTT. Its protein product is CSAAGGRNEKLFF.

This clonotype appeared many times. This chain joins TRBV6-1 and TRBJ1-2; perhaps TRBD1 as D (6 bases). CDR1 MNHNS and CDR2 SASEGT come from the germline V gene. Between the trimmed V and J ends, which lost 6 bases and 4 bases, there was a span of 9 bases. This CDR3 has 12 amino acids. The CDR3 loop reads CASRRQAYGYTF. The CDR3 bases are TGTGCCAGCAGGCGACAGGCCTATGGCTACACCTTC.

This clonotype was picked up a small number of times. J is TRBJ2-3 and V is TRBV2; 7 bases are a match to TRBD2. The V and J ends lost 2 bases and 0 bases, in that order; junction bases with no gene match: 5. CDR1 SNHLY and CDR2 FYNNEI come from the germline V gene. The CDR3 runs to 16 residues. In DNA, the CDR3 is TGTGCCAGCAGTGAACTATCTAGCGGAAGCACAGATACGCAGTATTTT. Protein: CASSELSSGSTDTQYF.

CDR3 sequence reads: CAWNTGQGYYEQYF. CDR3 DNA sequence: TGTGCCTGGAATACCGGACAGGGCTACTACGAGCAGTACTTC. The J gene is TRBJ2-7, the V gene TRBV30; 8 bases match TRBD1. CDR1 is GTSNPN and CDR2 is SVGIG in the germline V gene (reference sequence). There are 14 residues in the CDR3. V lost 4 bases and J lost 3; bases outside the gene matches: 8.

At least ten counts were recorded for this clonotype. The rearrangement joins TRBV27 to TRBJ1-5; the D is unclear. The CDR3 is made up of 14 amino acids. V was pared by 6 bases and J by 3 bases, with 12 bases between. Germline V lookup: CDR1 MNHEY, CDR2 SMNVEV (reference sequence). The CDR3 nucleotides read TGTGCCAGCAGGTATTCCGGGCCCAATCAGCCCCAGCATTTT. Encoded protein: CASRYSGPNQPQHF.

V gene TRBV6-1 combines with J gene TRBJ2-3, with 8 bases lining up with TRBD1. J gave up 0 bases and V 6 bases, and 2 bases lay outside the gene matches. The CDR3 contains 14 residues. Germline V lookup: CDR1 MNHNS, CDR2 SASEGT. CDR3 region: CASRRTGSTDTQYF. CDR3 coding DNA: TGTGCCAGCAGACGGACAGGGAGCACAGATACGCAGTATTTT.

The chain recombines TRBV7-9 with TRBJ2-2; a weak D match, TRBD1 (6 bases). The V gene's germline CDR1 is SEHNR and CDR2 FQNEAQ (reference sequence). The CDR3 has 16 residues. V shed 5 bases and J shed 0 bases, with 13 bases lying between them. The DNA for the CDR3 is TGTGCCAGCAGCACCACAGGGCTATCGAACACCGGGGAGCTGTTTTTT. This translates into CASSTTGLSNTGELFF.

This clonotype was counted ten times or more. The chain couples TRBV27 to TRBJ1-5, with D perhaps matching TRBD1 (6 bases). CDR1 is MNHEY and CDR2 is SMNVEV in the germline V gene (reference sequence). V gave up 2 bases and J gave up 4 bases, with 12 bases separating them. This CDR3 is 15 amino acids long. The CDR3: CASSLRGRGNQPQHF. For the CDR3, the DNA is TGTGCCAGCAGTTTACGGGGGCGGGGGAATCAGCCCCAGCATTTT.

As for this clonotype: Germline and junction disagree at one end, which may indicate a read error. The chain couples TRBV7-7 to TRBJ2-6; D is possibly TRBD1 (6 bases). CDR3 length equals 14 residues. CDR1 is SSHAT and CDR2 is FNYEAQ in the germline V gene (reference sequence). The CDR3 DNA follows: TGTGCTAGCAGTCCAGGGGTCGGGGCCAACGTCCTGACTTTC. Its protein product is CASSPGVGANVLTF.

The V call is TRBV9, the J call TRBJ1-5, with D possibly being TRBD1 (5 bases). CDR1 is SGDLS, CDR2 YYNGEE, per germline. Trimming left V 0 bases short and J 2 bases short, with 9 bases between. The CDR3 is 15 residues long. CDR3 protein: CASSVAGLRNQPQHF. In DNA form, the CDR3 reads TGTGCCAGCAGCGTAGCAGGGCTTCGCAATCAGCCCCAGCATTTT.

The chain recombines TRBV5-1 with TRBJ2-2; possible D gene TRBD1, 6 bases. Germline loops: CDR1 SGHRS, CDR2 YFSETQ. The CDR3 has 15 residues. Trimming took off 4 bases at V and 4 bases at J, with 14 bases between the two ends. In nucleotides, the CDR3 is TGCGCCAGCAGCAGGGGGTCCTCGTCCACCGGGGAGCTGTTTTTT. Translating gives CASSRGSSSTGELFF.

This clonotype was picked up a small number of times. The chain is built from TRBV30 and TRBJ2-2, with 11 positions matching TRBD1. V dropped 3 bases and J dropped 4; count of bases not matched to a gene: 7. The CDR3 runs 16 residues. CDR1 GTSNPN and CDR2 SVGIG come from the germline V gene (reference sequence). The CDR3 here is CAWRMDRGPGTGELFF. CDR3 DNA: TGTGCCTGGAGGATGGACAGGGGGCCGGGCACCGGGGAGCTGTTTTTT.

This clonotype showed up many times. The chain employs TRBV28 and TRBJ2-7, with no clear D. Deletions cut 5 bases from V and 5 bases from J, with 10 bases between. Germline lookup yields CDR1 MDHEN and CDR2 SYDVKM. CDR3 size: 12 residues. In nucleotides, the CDR3 is TGTGCCAGCAGTGGAAATAAAGACGAGCAGTACTTC. It encodes CASSGNKDEQYF.

The table lists this clonotype with many counts. The gene calls are TRBV6-9 and TRBJ1-5; D unclear. Germline V gene data show CDR1 as MNHGY and CDR2 as SVAAGI. V lost 4 bases to trimming and J lost 6 bases, with 7 bases between them. There are 12 residues in the CDR3. CDR3 coding DNA: TGTGCCAGCAGTTCGCGGGGTCAGCCCCAGCATTTT. It yields the protein CASSSRGQPQHF.

The sample holds a few counts of this clonotype. A read error may be the cause here, since a much bigger clone is one base away. The gene calls are TRBV7-2 and TRBJ1-4; D is unresolved. There are 15 residues in the CDR3. Trimming pared 5 bases from V and 3 bases from J, leaving 13 bases between. Germline CDR1 is SGHTA and CDR2 is FQGNSA. The CDR3 coding sequence is TGTGCCAGCAGCCAGGTCGCGGGATCTAATGAAAAACTGTTTTTT. The encoded protein is CASSQVAGSNEKLFF.

This clonotype was recorded at least ten times. This sequence joins TRBV28 and TRBJ2-7; TRBD1 matches at 9 bases. The V segment lost 10 bases and the J segment 9 bases; nucleotides outside the gene matches: 19. CDR1 and CDR2 from the germline V gene are MDHEN and SYDVKM. The CDR3 has 15 amino acids. CDR3 region: CATRPPGQGFSGQYF. The CDR3 bases are TGTGCCACCCGCCCCCCGGGACAGGGCTTTTCTGGGCAGTACTTC.

This clonotype was counted only a few times. J is TRBJ1-5 and V is TRBV15; D is undetermined. The germline gives CDR1 LNHNV, CDR2 YYDKDF (reference sequence). V lost 0 bases and J 6 bases, leaving 3 bases between the germline ends. The CDR3 spans 12 residues. DNA for the CDR3: TGTGCCACCAGCAGAGAGATTCAGCCCCAGCATTTT. Amino acid sequence: CATSREIQPQHF.